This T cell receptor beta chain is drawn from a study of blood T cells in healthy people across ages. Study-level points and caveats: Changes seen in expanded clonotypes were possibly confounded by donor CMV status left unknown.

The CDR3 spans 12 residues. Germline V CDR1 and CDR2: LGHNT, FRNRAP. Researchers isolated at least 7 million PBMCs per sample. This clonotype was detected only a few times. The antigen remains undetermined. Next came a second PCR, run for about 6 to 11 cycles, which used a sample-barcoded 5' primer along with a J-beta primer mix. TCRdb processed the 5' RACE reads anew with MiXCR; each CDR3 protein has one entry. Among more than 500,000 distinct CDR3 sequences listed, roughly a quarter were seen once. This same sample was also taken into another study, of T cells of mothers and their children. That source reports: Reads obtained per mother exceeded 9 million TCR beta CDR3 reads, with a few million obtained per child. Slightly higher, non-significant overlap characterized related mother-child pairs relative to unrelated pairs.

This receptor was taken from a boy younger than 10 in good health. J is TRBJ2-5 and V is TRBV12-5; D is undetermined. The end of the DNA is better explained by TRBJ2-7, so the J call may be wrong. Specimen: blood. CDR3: CASSPWVLEQYF. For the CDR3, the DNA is TGTGCTAGCTCCCCTTGGGTTCTCGAGCAGTACTTC.